The clone carrying this T cell receptor beta chain turned up a few times. Its specificity is not known. This entry is derived from a study of regulatory T cells in long-lasting Graves disease. Assembly of TCR beta libraries relied on iRepertoire HTBI primers together with Arm-PCR of CDR3 regions. TCRdb reprocessed the multiplex PCR reads with MiXCR, giving one entry per CDR3 protein. The data contain 400,000 to 500,000 distinct CDR3 sequences, under 25% of them singletons. Time point specified: persistent/refractory GD, antithyroid drugs over 5 years with positive TRAb. After RNA was extracted from PBMCs, the TCR library was made from it. The guidelines of the American Thyroid Association were the basis for diagnosing Graves' disease. Study outcomes and limitations: Accuracy may have suffered from the small sample size. Persistent Graves' patients showed less TCR diversity than newly diagnosed patients showed. Preferential use of TRBV28, TRBJ1-2 and TRBJ2-5 was seen in persistent disease.

Germline V gene lookup returns CDR1 SGDLS and CDR2 YYNGEE. The CDR3 is 14 residues long. Trimming removed 0 bases at V and 4 bases at J, with 10 bases between. Sequencing was performed on peripheral blood mononuclear cells (PBMCs), taken when the disease was refractory, from a patient treated with antithyroid drugs. The source of this sequence is a female donor with Graves disease. The genes are TRBV9 and TRBJ1-2, with D tentatively TRBD1 (5 bases). CDR3 coding DNA: TGTGCCAGCAGCGTAGGAGGAGGGGTCTATGGCTACACCTTC. As protein: CASSVGGGVYGYTF. The variable domain in full, completed from reference TRBV9 and TRBJ1-2, reads DSGVTQTPKHLITATGQRVTLRCSPRSGDLSVYWYQQSLDQGLQFLIQYYNGEERAKGNILERFSAQQFPDLHSELNLSSLELGDSALYFCASSVGGGVYGYTFGSGTRLTVV.